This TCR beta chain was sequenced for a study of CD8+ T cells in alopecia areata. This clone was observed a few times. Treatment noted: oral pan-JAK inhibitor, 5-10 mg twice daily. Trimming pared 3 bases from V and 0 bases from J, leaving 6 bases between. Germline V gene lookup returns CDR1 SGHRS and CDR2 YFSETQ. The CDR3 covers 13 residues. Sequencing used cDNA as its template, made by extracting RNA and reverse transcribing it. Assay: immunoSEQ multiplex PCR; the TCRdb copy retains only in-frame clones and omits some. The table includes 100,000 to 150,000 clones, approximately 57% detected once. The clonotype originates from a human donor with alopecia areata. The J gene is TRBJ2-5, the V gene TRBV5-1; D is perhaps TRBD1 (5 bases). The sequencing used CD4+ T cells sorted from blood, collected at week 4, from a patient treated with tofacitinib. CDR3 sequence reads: CASSSRDQETQYF. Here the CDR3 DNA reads TGCGCCAGCAGCTCCAGGGACCAAGAGACCCAGTACTTC.